This T cell receptor beta chain was captured in a study of T cells in Graves' hyperthyroidism and ophthalmopathy. Overall study: At initial diagnosis, before any treatment had begun, peripheral blood was obtained.

This clonotype was recorded once. A read error may be the cause here, since a much bigger clone is one base away. This CDR3 has 12 residues. The germline V gene encodes CDR1 SQVTM and CDR2 ANQGSEA. Trimming shortened V by 2 bases and J by 6 bases, and 8 bases separated the two germline ends. The PBMCs studied were ones that came from 10 ml fresh peripheral blood. TCR beta CDR3 regions were amplified from RNA. Researchers ran a first-round RT-PCR on the TCR CDR3 using the HTBI primer set. Each CDR3 protein gets one entry after TCRdb re-called the multiplex PCR reads with MiXCR. The data show 640,000 or so distinct CDR3 sequences, with around 14% seen just once and less than 9% held by the top ten.

The J gene is TRBJ2-1, the V gene TRBV29-1; D gene unclear. Input material: blood. The receptor was derived from a woman aged 18-29 years with Graves' ophthalmopathy. The CDR3 region has the DNA TGCAGCGTTGAACACAGTGGCAATGAGCAGTTCTTC. Translated: CSVEHSGNEQFF.